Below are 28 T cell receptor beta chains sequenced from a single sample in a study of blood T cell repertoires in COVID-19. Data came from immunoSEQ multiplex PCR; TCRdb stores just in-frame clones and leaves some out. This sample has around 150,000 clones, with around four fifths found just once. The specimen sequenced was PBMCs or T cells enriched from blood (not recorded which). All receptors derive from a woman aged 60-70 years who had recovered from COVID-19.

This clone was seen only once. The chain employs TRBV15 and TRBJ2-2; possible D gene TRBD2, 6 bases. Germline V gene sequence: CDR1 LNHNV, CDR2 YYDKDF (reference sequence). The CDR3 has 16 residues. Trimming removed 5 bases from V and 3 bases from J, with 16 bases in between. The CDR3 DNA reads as TGTGCCACCAGCCCGAGGACTAACCGCTACACCGGGGAGCTGTTTTTT. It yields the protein CATSPRTNRYTGELFF.

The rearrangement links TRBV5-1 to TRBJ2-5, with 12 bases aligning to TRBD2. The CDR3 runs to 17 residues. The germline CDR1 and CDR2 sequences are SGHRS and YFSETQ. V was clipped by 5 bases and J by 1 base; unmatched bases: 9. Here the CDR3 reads CASRPTSGRVLQETQYF. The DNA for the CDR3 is TGCGCCAGCAGGCCGACTAGCGGGAGAGTTCTCCAAGAGACCCAGTACTTC.

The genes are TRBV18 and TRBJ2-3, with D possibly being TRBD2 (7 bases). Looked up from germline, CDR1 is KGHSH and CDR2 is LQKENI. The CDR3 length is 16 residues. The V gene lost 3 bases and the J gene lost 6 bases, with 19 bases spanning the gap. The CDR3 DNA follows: TGTGCCAGCTCACCGCGGGGGCCCAGTACGACGGATACGCAGTATTTT. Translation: CASSPRGPSTTDTQYF. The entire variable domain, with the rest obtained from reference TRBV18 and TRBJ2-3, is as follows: NAGVMQNPRHLVRRRGQEARLRCSPMKGHSHVYWYRQLPEEGLKFMVYLQKENIIDESGMPKERFSAEFPKEGPSILRIQQVVRGDSAAYFCASSPRGPSTTDTQYFGPGTRLTVL.

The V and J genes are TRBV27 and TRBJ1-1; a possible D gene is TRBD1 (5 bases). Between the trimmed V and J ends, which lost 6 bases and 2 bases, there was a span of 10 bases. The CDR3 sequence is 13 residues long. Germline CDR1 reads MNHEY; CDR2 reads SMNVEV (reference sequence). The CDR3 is CASSLTENTEAFF. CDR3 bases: TGTGCCAGCAGCTTGACAGAAAACACTGAAGCTTTCTTT.

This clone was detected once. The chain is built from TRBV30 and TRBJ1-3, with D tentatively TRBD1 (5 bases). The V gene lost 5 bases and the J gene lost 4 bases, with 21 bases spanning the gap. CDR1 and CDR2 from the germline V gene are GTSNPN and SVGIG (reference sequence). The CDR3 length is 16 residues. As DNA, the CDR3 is TGTGCCTGGGTCCCGATAAGGGGCCCTCCGGGAAACACCATATATTTT. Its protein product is CAWVPIRGPPGNTIYF. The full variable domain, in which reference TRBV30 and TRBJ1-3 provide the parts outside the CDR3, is SQTIHQWPATLVQPVGSPLSLECTVEGTSNPNLYWYRQAAGRGLQLLFYSVGIGQISSEVPQNLSASRPQDRQFILSSKKLLLSDSGFYLCAWVPIRGPPGNTIYFGEGSWLTVV.

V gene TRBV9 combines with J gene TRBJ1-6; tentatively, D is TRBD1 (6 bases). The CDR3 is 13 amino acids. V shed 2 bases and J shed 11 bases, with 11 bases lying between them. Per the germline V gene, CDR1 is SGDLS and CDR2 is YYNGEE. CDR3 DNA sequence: TGTGCCAGCAGCGTCAGGGGAAGGGCACCCCTCCACTTT. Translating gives CASSVRGRAPLHF.

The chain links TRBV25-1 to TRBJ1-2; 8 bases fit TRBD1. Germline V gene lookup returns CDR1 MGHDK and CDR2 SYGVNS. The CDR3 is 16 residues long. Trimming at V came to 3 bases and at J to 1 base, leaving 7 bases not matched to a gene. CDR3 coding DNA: TGTGCCAGCAGTGATTTCGGGACAGGATTTAACTATGGCTACACCTTC. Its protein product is CASSDFGTGFNYGYTF.

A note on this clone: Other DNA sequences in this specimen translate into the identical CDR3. Here the CDR3 reads CASRSAYNEQFF. The CDR3 DNA is TGTGCCAGCAGATCAGCGTACAATGAGCAGTTCTTC. The chain couples TRBV28 to TRBJ2-1, with D hard to call. Germline V gene lookup returns CDR1 MDHEN and CDR2 SYDVKM. With 6 bases removed from V and 4 bases from J, the gap between germline ends came to 7 bases. The CDR3 has 12 residues.

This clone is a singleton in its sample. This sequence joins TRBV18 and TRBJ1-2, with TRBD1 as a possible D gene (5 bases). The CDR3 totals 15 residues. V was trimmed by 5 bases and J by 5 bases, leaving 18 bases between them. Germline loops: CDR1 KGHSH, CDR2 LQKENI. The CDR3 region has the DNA TGTGCCAGCTCAGACTCCGGGACTGTTCTTTATGGCTACACCTTC. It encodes CASSDSGTVLYGYTF.

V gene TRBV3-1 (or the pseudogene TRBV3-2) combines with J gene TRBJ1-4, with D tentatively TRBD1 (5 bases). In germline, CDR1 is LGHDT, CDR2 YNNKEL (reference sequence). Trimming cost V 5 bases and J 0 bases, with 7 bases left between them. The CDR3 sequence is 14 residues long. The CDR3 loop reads CASSSGATNEKLFF. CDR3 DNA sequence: TGTGCCAGCAGCTCGGGGGCAACTAATGAAAAACTGTTTTTT.

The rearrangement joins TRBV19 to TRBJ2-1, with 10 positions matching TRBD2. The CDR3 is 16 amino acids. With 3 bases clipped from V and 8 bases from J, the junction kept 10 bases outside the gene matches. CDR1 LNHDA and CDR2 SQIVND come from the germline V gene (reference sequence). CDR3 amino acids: CASSIQTSGPGYEQFF. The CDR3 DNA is TGTGCCAGTAGTATCCAGACTAGCGGGCCTGGGTATGAGCAGTTCTTC.

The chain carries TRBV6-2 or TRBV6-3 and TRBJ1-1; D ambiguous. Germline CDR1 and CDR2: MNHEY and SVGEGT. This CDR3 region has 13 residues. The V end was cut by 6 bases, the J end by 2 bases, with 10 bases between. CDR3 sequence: CASSPTRNTEAFF. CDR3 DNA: TGTGCCAGCAGCCCTACAAGAAACACTGAAGCTTTCTTT.

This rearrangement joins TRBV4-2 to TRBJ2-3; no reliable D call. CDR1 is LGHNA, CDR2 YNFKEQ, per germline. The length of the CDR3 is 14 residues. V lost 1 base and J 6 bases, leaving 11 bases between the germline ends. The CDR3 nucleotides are TGTGCCAGCAGCCAAGGGGCGATAACGGATACGCAGTATTTT. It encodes CASSQGAITDTQYF.

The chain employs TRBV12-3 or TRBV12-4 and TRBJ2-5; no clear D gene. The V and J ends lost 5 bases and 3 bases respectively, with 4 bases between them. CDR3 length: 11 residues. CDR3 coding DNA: TGTGCCAGCAGTCCAAAAGAGACCCAGTACTTC. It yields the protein CASSPKETQYF.

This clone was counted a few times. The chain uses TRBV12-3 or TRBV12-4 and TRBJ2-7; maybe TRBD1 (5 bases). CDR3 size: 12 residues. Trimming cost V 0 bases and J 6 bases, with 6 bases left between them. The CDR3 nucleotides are TGTGCCAGCAGTTTAGCACAGGCCGAGCAGTACTTC. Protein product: CASSLAQAEQYF.

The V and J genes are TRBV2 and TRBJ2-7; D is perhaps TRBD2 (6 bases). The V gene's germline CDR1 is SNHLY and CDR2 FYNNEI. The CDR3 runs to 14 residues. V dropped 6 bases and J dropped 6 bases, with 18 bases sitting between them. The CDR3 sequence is CASRALVGGGEQYF. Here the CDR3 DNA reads TGTGCCAGCAGGGCTCTCGTCGGGGGTGGCGAGCAGTACTTC.

In DNA form, the CDR3 reads TGTGCCAGCAGCCCGATGAGAAGTTCCGAGCAGTACTTC. The encoded protein is CASSPMRSSEQYF. The V call is TRBV11-2, the J call TRBJ2-7, with no clear D. Trimming shortened V by 5 bases and J by 6 bases, and 14 bases separated the two germline ends. CDR1 SGHAT and CDR2 FQNNGV come from the germline V gene. This CDR3 is built from 13 residues.

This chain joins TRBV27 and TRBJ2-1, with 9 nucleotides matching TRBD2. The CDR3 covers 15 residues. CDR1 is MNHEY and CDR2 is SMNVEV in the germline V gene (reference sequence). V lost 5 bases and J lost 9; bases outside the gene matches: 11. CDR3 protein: CASSPRGSGGIEQFF. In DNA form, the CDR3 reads TGTGCCAGCAGTCCTCGGGGTAGCGGGGGTATTGAGCAGTTCTTC.

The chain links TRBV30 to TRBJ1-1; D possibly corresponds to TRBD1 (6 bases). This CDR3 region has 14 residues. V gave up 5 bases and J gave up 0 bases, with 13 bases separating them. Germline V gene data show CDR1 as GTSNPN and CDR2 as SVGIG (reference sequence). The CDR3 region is CAWVGAGMNTEAFF. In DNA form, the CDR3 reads TGTGCCTGGGTGGGGGCCGGAATGAACACTGAAGCTTTCTTT.

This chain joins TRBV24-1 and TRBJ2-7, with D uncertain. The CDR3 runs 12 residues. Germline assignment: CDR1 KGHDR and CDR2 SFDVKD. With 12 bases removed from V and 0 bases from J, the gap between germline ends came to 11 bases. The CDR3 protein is CAPSSGSYEQYF. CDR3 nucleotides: TGTGCCCCCTCGAGTGGCTCCTACGAGCAGTACTTC.

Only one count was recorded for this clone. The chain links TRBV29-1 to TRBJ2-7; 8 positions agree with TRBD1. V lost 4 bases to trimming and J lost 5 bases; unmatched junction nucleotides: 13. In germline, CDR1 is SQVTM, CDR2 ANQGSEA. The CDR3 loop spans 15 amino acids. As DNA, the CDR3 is TGCAGCGTTGTCCCCCAGGGGGCAATTGGCCACGAGCAGTACTTC. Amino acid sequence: CSVVPQGAIGHEQYF.

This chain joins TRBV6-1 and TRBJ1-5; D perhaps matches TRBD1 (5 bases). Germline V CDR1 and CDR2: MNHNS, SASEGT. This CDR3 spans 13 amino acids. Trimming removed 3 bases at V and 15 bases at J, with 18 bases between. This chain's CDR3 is CASSESYRRNVHF. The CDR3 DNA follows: TGTGCCAGCAGTGAGTCGTACAGGCGTAACGTGCATTTT.

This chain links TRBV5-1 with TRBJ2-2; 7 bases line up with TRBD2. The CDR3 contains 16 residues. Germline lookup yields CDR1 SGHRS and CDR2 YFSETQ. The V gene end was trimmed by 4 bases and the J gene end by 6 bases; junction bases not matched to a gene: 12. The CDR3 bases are TGCGCCAGCAGCCCTTCGGGAGGTAGGATATCCGGGGAGCTGTTTTTT. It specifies CASSPSGGRISGELFF.

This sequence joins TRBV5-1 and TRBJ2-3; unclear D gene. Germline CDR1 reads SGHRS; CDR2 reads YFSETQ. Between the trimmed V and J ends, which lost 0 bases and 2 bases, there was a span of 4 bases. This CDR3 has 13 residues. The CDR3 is CASSLVLTDTQYF. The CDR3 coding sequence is TGCGCCAGCAGCTTGGTCCTCACAGATACGCAGTATTTT.

The CDR3 spells CASSLGYEQYF. In DNA form, the CDR3 reads TGTGCCAGCAGTCTCGGGTACGAGCAGTACTTC. The chain recombines TRBV6-5 with TRBJ2-7, with D unclear. The CDR3 contains 11 residues. V was cut by 5 bases and J by 4 bases, with 6 bases left in between. Germline values: CDR1 MNHEY, CDR2 SVGAGI.

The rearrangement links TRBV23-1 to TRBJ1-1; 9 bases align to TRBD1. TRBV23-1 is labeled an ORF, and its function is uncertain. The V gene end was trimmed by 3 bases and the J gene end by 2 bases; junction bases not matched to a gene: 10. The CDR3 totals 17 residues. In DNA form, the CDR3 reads TGCGCCAGCAGTCACTTTGGACAGGGGATAGCAAACACTGAAGCTTTCTTT. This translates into CASSHFGQGIANTEAFF.

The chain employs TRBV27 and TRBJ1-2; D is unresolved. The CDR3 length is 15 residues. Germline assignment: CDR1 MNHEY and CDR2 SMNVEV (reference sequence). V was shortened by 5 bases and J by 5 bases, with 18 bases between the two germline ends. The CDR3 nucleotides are TGTGCCAGCAGTGTAAAACCGGACGGAGGGTATGGCTACACCTTC. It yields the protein CASSVKPDGGYGYTF.

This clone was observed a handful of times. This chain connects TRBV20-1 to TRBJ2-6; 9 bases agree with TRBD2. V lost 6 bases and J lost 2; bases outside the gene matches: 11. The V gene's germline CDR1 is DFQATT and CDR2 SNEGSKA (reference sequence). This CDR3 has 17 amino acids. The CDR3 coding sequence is TGCAGTGCCAGTGAGACTAGCGGTCGTACTGGGGCCAACGTCCTGACTTTC. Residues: CSASETSGRTGANVLTF.